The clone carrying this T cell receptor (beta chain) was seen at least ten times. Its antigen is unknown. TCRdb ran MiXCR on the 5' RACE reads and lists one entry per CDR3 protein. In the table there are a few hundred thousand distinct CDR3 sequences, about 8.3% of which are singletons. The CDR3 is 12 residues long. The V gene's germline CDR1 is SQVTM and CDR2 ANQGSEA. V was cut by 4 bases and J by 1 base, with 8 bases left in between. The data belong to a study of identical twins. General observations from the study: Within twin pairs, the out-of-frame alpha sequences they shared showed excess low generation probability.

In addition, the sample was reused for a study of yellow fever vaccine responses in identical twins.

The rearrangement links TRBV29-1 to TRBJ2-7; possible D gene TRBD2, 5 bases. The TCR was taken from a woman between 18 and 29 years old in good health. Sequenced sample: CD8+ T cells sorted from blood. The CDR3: CSVGDYSYEQYF. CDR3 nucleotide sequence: TGCAGCGTTGGAGACTATTCCTACGAGCAGTACTTC.